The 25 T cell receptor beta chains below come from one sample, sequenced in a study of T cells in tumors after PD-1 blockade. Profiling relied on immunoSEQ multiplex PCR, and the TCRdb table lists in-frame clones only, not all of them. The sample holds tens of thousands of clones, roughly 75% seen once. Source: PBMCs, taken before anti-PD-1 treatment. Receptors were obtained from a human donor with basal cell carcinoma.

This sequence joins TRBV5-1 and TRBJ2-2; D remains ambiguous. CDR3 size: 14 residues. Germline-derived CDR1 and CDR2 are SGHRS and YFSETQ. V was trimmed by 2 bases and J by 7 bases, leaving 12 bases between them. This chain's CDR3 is CASSFLVDLGELFF. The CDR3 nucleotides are TGCGCCAGCAGCTTTCTGGTAGACCTCGGGGAGCTGTTTTTT.

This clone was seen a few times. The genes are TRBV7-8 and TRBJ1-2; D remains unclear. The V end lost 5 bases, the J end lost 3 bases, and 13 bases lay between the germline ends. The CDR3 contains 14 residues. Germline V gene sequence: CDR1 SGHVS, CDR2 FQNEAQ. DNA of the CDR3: TGTGCCAGCAGCCCCGATTGGGGAGACTATGGCTACACCTTC. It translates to CASSPDWGDYGYTF. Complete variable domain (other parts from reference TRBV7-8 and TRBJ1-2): GAGVSQSPRYKVAKRGQDVALRCDPISGHVSLFWYQQALGQGPEFLTYFQNEAQLDKSGLPSDRFFAERPEGSVSTLKIQRTQQEDSAVYLCASSPDWGDYGYTFGSGTRLTVV.

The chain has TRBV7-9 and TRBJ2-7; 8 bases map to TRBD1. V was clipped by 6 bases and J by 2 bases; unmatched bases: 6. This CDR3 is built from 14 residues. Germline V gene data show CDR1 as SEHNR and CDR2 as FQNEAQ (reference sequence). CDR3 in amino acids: CASSGTGYTYEQYF. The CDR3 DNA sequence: TGTGCCAGCAGTGGGACAGGCTATACCTACGAGCAGTACTTC.

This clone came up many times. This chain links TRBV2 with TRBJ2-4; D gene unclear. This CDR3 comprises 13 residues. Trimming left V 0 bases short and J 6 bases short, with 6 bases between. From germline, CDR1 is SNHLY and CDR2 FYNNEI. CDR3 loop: CASSEALRNIQYF. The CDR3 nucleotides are TGTGCCAGCAGTGAAGCGCTTCGAAACATTCAGTACTTC.

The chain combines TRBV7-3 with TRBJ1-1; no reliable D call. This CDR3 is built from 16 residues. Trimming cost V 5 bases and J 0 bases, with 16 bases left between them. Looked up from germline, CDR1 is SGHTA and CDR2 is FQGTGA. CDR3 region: CASSLDGGRMNTEAFF. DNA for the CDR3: TGTGCCAGCAGCCTCGACGGCGGCAGGATGAACACTGAAGCTTTCTTT.

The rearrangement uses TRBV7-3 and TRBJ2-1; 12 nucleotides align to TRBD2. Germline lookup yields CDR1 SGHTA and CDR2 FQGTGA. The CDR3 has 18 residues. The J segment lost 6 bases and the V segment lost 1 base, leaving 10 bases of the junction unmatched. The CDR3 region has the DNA TGTGCCAGCAGCTTAAGGCCGTTTCTAGCGGGGGGGCGCAATGAGCAGTTCTTC. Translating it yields CASSLRPFLAGGRNEQFF.

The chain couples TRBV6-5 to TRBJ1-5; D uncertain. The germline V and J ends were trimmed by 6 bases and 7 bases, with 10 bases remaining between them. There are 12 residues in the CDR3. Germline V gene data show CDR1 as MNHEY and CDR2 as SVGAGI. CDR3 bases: TGTGCCAGCAGAGCCGCAAGGCAGCCCCAGCATTTT. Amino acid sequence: CASRAARQPQHF.

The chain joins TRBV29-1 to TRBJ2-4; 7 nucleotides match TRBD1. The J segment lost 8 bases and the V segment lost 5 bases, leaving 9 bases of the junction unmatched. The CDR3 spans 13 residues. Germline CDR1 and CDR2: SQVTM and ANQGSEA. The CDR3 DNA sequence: TGCAGCGTTACTGAGGGGGCAAAGCACATTCAGTACTTC. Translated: CSVTEGAKHIQYF.

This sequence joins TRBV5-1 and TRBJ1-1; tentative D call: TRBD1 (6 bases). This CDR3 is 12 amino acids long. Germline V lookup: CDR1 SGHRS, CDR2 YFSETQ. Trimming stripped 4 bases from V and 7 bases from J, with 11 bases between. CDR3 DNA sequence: TGCGCCAGCAGCCCGAGGGGGTTTGAAGCTTTCTTT. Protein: CASSPRGFEAFF.

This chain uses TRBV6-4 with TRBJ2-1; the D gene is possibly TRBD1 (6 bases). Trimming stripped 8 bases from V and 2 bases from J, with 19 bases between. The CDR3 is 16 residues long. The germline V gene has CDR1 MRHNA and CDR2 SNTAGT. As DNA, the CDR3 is TGTGCCAGCGATGGTACAGGGTGGAGGACCTACAATGAGCAGTTCTTC. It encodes CASDGTGWRTYNEQFF.

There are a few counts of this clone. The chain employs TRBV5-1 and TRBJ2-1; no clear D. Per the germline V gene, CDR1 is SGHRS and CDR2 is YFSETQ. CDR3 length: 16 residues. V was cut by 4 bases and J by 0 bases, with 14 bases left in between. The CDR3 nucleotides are TGCGCCAGCAGCCCAAGGACGCACAGCTCCTACAATGAGCAGTTCTTC. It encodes CASSPRTHSSYNEQFF.

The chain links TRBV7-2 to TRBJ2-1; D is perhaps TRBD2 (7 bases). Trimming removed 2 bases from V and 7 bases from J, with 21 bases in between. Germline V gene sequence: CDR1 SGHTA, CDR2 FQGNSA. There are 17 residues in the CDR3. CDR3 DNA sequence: TGTGCCAGCAGCTTAATGAGGGGGACTATAACGGGGAATGAGCAGTTCTTC. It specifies CASSLMRGTITGNEQFF.

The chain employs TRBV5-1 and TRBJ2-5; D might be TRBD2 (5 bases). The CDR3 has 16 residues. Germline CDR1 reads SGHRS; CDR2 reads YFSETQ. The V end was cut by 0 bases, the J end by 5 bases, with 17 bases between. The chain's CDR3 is CASSLGNNGGGETQYF. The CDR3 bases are TGCGCCAGCAGCTTGGGGAACAACGGAGGCGGGGAGACCCAGTACTTC.

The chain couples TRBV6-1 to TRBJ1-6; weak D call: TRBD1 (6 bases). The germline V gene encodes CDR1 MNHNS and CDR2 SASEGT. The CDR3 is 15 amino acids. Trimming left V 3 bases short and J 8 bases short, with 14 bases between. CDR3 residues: CASSEGGAGDSPLHF. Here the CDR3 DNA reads TGTGCCAGCAGTGAGGGTGGGGCAGGGGATTCACCCCTCCACTTT.

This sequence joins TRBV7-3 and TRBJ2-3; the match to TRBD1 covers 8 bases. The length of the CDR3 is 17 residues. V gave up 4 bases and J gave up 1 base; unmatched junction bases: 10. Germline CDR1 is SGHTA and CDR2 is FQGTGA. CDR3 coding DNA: TGTGCCAGCAGCTCCCAACCGCCAGGGGGCGGCACAGATACGCAGTATTTT. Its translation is CASSSQPPGGGTDTQYF.

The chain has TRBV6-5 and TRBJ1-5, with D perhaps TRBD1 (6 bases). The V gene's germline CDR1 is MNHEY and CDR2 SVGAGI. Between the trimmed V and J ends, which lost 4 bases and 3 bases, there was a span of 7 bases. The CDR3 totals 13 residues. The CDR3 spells CASSWTVNQPQHF. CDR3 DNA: TGTGCCAGCAGTTGGACAGTCAATCAGCCCCAGCATTTT.

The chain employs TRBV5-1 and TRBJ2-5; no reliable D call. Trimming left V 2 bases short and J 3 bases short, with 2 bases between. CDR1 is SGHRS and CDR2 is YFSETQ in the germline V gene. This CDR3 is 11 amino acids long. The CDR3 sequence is CASSFKETQYF. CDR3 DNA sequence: TGCGCCAGCAGCTTTAAAGAGACCCAGTACTTC. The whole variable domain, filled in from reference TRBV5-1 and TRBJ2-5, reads KAGVTQTPRYLIKTRGQQVTLSCSPISGHRSVSWYQQTPGQGLQFLFEYFSETQRNKGNFPGRFSGRQFSNSRSEMNVSTLELGDSALYLCASSFKETQYFGPGTRLLVL.

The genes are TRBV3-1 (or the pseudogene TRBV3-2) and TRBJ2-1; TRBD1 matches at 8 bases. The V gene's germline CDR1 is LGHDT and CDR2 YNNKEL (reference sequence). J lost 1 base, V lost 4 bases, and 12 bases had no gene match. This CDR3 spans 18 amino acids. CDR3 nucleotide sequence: TGTGCCAGCAGCCGTCCCGGGACAGGAACGATATCCTACAATGAGCAGTTCTTC. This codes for CASSRPGTGTISYNEQFF.

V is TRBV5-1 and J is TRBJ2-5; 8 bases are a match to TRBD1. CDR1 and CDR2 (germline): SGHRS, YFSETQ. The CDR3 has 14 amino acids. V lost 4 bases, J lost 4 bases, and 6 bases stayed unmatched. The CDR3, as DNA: TGCGCCAGCAGCGGCGGCACAGGGGGAGAGACCCAGTACTTC. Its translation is CASSGGTGGETQYF.

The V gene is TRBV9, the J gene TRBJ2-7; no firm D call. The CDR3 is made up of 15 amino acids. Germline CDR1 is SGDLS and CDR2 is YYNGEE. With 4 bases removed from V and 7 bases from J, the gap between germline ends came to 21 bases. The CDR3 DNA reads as TGTGCCAGCAGCCCCGAGGTGGCAGTGCATAGGGAGCAGTACTTC. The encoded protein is CASSPEVAVHREQYF.

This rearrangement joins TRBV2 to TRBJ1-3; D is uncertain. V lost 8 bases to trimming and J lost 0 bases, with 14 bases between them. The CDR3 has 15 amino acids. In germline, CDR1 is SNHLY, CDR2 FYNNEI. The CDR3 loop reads CASGKVEFSGNTIYF. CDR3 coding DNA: TGTGCCAGCGGGAAGGTAGAGTTCTCTGGAAACACCATATATTTT.

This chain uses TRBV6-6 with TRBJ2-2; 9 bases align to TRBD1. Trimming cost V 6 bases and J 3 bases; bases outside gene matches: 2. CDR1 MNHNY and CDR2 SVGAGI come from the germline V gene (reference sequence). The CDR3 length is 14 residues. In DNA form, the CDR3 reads TGTGCCAGCAGAGGGGACAGGGACACCGGGGAGCTGTTTTTT. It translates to CASRGDRDTGELFF.

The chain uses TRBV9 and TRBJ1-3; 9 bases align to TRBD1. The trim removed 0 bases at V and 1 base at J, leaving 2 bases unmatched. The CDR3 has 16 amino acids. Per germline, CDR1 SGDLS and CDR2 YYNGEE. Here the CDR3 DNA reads TGTGCCAGCAGCGTAGGTGGGACAGGGTCTGGAAACACCATATATTTT. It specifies CASSVGGTGSGNTIYF.

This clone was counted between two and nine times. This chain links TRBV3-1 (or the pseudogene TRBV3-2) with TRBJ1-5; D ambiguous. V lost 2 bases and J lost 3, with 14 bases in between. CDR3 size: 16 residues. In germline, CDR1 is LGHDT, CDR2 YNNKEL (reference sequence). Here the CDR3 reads CASSQRGSSLNQPQHF. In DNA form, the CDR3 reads TGTGCCAGCAGCCAACGGGGTAGCAGTCTCAATCAGCCCCAGCATTTT.

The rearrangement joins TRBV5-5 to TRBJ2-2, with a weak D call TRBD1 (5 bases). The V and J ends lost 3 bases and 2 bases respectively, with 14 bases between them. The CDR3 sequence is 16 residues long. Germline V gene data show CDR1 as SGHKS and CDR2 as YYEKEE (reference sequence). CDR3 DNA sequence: TGTGCCAGCAGCTCGACCAGTGGACATAACACCGGGGAGCTGTTTTTT. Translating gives CASSSTSGHNTGELFF.